These 24 T cell receptor beta chains came from one sample sequenced in a study of blood T cells in healthy people across ages (dated by TCRdb to the mid-2010s). The library was prepared using 5' RACE. These reads were obtained on an Illumina HiSeq 2500. A second PCR of roughly 6 to 11 cycles was run with a J-beta primer mix and a sample-barcoded 5' primer. In TCRdb, the public reads were trimmed at Q25 with fastp and aligned with MiXCR, with productive beta chains retained. CDR3 protein duplicates are merged, each entry listing the most common genes and DNA. For this sample the table gives about 680,000 distinct CDR3 sequences, of which around 49% were detected only once. 25% to 35% of the sample is held by the ten biggest clonotypes. The sample was blood. These receptors were taken from a woman aged 55-70 years in good health.

The rearrangement uses TRBV7-2 and TRBJ2-7; D remains ambiguous. This CDR3 has 12 amino acids. Between the trimmed V and J ends, which lost 5 bases and 5 bases, there was a span of 10 bases. Looked up from germline, CDR1 is SGHTA and CDR2 is FQGNSA. The DNA of the CDR3 is TGTGCCAGCAGCCCATTTAGGAACGAGCAGTACTTC. Its translation: CASSPFRNEQYF.

The V gene is TRBV7-2, the J gene TRBJ2-1, with TRBD1 matching over 11 bases. This CDR3 has 16 residues. The germline V gene has CDR1 SGHTA and CDR2 FQGNSA. Trimming removed 4 bases from V and 1 base from J; junction bases left unmatched: 3. For the CDR3, the DNA is TGTGCCAGCAGCTGGGGACAGGGGGGGTCCTACAATGAGCAGTTCTTC. Protein product: CASSWGQGGSYNEQFF.

This clonotype has just a few counts. V and J are TRBV10-3 and TRBJ2-3, with TRBD2 matching 14 bases. V was pared by 8 bases and J by 1 base, with 5 bases of the junction left unmatched. The CDR3 spans 16 residues. Germline V gives CDR1 ENHRY, CDR2 SYGVKD. The CDR3 loop reads CAISQGLAGGTDTQYF. The CDR3 DNA reads TGTGCCATCTCCCAGGGACTAGCGGGAGGCACAGATACGCAGTATTTT.

The V and J genes are TRBV7-2 and TRBJ2-7; 8 bases fit TRBD2. TRBJ2-5 matches the DNA end more closely, so the J call is doubtful. Germline CDR1 and CDR2: SGHTA and FQGNSA. The CDR3 totals 15 residues. Here the CDR3 reads CASSTRAGEWETQYF. In DNA, the CDR3 is TGTGCCAGCAGCACACGAGCGGGAGAGTGGGAGACCCAGTACTTC.

V usage is TRBV5-1 and J usage is TRBJ2-3; 8 bases agree with TRBD2. This CDR3 contains 20 residues. V was pared by 0 bases and J by 3 bases, with 18 bases of the junction left unmatched. Germline V gene sequence: CDR1 SGHRS, CDR2 YFSETQ. CDR3 in DNA: TGCGCCAGCAGCTTGGAAGGGGTTGGACACCCGGGACTAGATACAGATACGCAGTATTTT. Protein sequence: CASSLEGVGHPGLDTDTQYF.

This clonotype was seen only a few times. This chain connects TRBV12-3 or TRBV12-4 to TRBJ2-7, with TRBD2 as a possible D gene (5 bases). The CDR3 loop spans 14 amino acids. Trimming cost V 7 bases and J 5 bases, with 18 bases left between them. The CDR3: CASKLRTGVDEQYF. CDR3 nucleotides: TGTGCCAGCAAACTCAGGACTGGGGTGGACGAGCAGTACTTC.

This clonotype was detected a few times. The chain employs TRBV10-3 and TRBJ2-1; 10 bases are shared with TRBD2. After removal of 8 bases from V and 6 bases from J, the junction contained 7 bases not matched to a gene. The CDR3 runs to 14 residues. The V gene's germline CDR1 is ENHRY and CDR2 SYGVKD. The CDR3 sequence is CAIGASGSPNEQFF. The CDR3 DNA is TGTGCCATCGGGGCTAGCGGGAGCCCCAATGAGCAGTTCTTC.

The rearrangement uses TRBV5-1 and TRBJ2-1, with D uncertain. Looked up from germline, CDR1 is SGHRS and CDR2 is YFSETQ. V was shortened by 4 bases and J by 7 bases, with 9 bases between the two germline ends. The CDR3 has 12 residues. CDR3 loop: CASSTNSNEQFF. The CDR3 nucleotides read TGCGCCAGCAGCACAAACAGTAATGAGCAGTTCTTC.

This clonotype was counted between two and nine times. This chain connects TRBV6-2 or TRBV6-3 to TRBJ2-5; unclear D gene. Trimming stripped 7 bases from V and 5 bases from J, with 14 bases between. CDR3 length: 13 amino acids. Germline loops: CDR1 MNHEY, CDR2 SVGEGT. The CDR3 region has the DNA TGTGCCAGCACTTTGACCACTTACGAGACCCAGTACTTC. Translation gives CASTLTTYETQYF.

Remarks on this clonotype: An end of the junction does not agree with germline; a read error may underlie this. The chain couples TRBV9 to TRBJ2-3; D is unresolved. Germline values: CDR1 SGDLS, CDR2 YYNGEE. The CDR3 consists of 16 residues. In DNA form, the CDR3 reads TGTGCCAGCAGCGTAGCCCCTCTAGTAGGCACAGAGACGCAGTATTTT. This codes for CASSVAPLVGTETQYF.

This clonotype turned up a few times. J is TRBJ1-1 and V is TRBV5-1, with D perhaps TRBD1 (6 bases). CDR1 and CDR2 from the germline V gene are SGHRS and YFSETQ. Trimming removed 3 bases at V and 4 bases at J, with 13 bases between. The CDR3 runs 14 residues. The CDR3 region has the DNA TGCGCCAGCAGCTCTGGACAGCCGAGCACTGAAGCTTTCTTT. Protein product: CASSSGQPSTEAFF.

The chain carries TRBV7-9 and TRBJ1-4; the D is unclear. Germline loops: CDR1 SEHNR, CDR2 FQNEAQ (reference sequence). V was trimmed by 5 bases and J by 5 bases, leaving 12 bases between them. This CDR3 has 14 amino acids. CDR3 sequence reads: CASSAGLPNEKLFF. CDR3 coding DNA: TGTGCCAGCAGCGCCGGGCTCCCAAATGAAAAACTGTTTTTT.

The rearrangement links TRBV10-3 to TRBJ2-7, with 7 bases that match TRBD1. CDR1 ENHRY and CDR2 SYGVKD come from the germline V gene. The CDR3 extends over 15 amino acids. Trimming removed 10 bases from V and 1 base from J; junction bases left unmatched: 13. CDR3 nucleotides: TGTGCCACCAGGGACCTCGGGACAGCTTCCTACGAGCAGTACTTC. Protein product: CATRDLGTASYEQYF.

V is TRBV5-1 and J is TRBJ1-2, with TRBD1 matching over 8 bases. V lost 0 bases, J lost 1 base, and 8 bases stayed unmatched. CDR3 length equals 17 residues. Germline V gene sequence: CDR1 SGHRS, CDR2 YFSETQ. As DNA, the CDR3 is TGCGCCAGCAGCTTGGCGGGGACAGGCGGCGTTAACTATGGCTACACCTTC. Translating it yields CASSLAGTGGVNYGYTF.

V gene TRBV30 combines with J gene TRBJ2-1, with 14 bases fitting TRBD2. The CDR3 length is 16 residues. V was clipped by 0 bases and J by 7 bases; unmatched bases: 5. Per germline, CDR1 GTSNPN and CDR2 SVGIG (reference sequence). The CDR3 nucleotides are TGTGCCTGGAGTGTTATAGGACTAGCGGGAGGAAATGAGCAGTTCTTC. Its protein product is CAWSVIGLAGGNEQFF.

The CDR3 spells CSAASDRVFETQYF. The CDR3 DNA sequence: TGCAGTGCCGCCTCGGACAGGGTCTTTGAGACCCAGTACTTC. This rearrangement joins TRBV20-1 to TRBJ2-5, with 8 nucleotides matching TRBD1. CDR1 and CDR2 (germline): DFQATT, SNEGSKA (reference sequence). The CDR3 has 14 amino acids. V lost 6 bases, J lost 5 bases, and 11 bases stayed unmatched.

This rearrangement joins TRBV25-1 to TRBJ2-4, with TRBD1 as a possible D gene (5 bases). The V end was cut by 2 bases, the J end by 13 bases, with 9 bases between. CDR1 and CDR2 (germline): MGHDK, SYGVNS. There are 11 residues in the CDR3. This chain's CDR3 is CASSETGRQYF. For the CDR3, the DNA is TGTGCCAGCAGTGAAACAGGAAGGCAGTACTTC. The full variable domain, its missing parts supplied by reference TRBV25-1 and TRBJ2-4, is EADIYQTPRYLVIGTGKKITLECSQTMGHDKMYWYQQDPGMELHLIHYSYGVNSTEKGDLSSESTVSRIRTEHFPLTLESARPSHTSQYLCASSETGRQYFGAGTRLSVL.

This clonotype was seen a handful of times. The junction differs from germline at one of its ends, possibly a read error. CDR3 sequence: CASSTVGGAVETQYF. In DNA, the CDR3 is TGTGCTAGCAGCACAGTGGGGGGCGCCGTAGAGACCCAGTACTTC. The V and J genes are TRBV9 and TRBJ2-5; D tentatively fits TRBD1 or TRBD2 (6 bases each). Germline values: CDR1 SGDLS, CDR2 YYNGEE. The CDR3 has 15 residues.

This chain uses TRBV11-3 with TRBJ2-5, with D possibly TRBD1 on 6 matching bases. CDR3 size: 14 residues. V was shortened by 3 bases and J by 4 bases, with 12 bases between the two germline ends. Germline V gives CDR1 SGHNT, CDR2 YENEEA. CDR3 amino acids: CASSLTGARETQYF. CDR3 nucleotide sequence: TGTGCCAGCAGCTTGACAGGCGCGCGAGAGACCCAGTACTTC.

This clonotype was counted at least ten times. The CDR3 DNA reads as TGCAGCGCAGCGCTGACAGGGAGCTCCTACGAGCAGTACTTC. Protein product: CSAALTGSSYEQYF. The chain combines TRBV29-1 with TRBJ2-7, with 7 bases that match TRBD1. Trimming removed 7 bases from V and 0 bases from J; junction bases left unmatched: 9. Germline V gene sequence: CDR1 SQVTM, CDR2 ANQGSEA. The CDR3 loop spans 14 amino acids.

The chain couples TRBV4-2 to TRBJ2-7, with D perhaps matching TRBD1 or TRBD2 (6 bases each). V dropped 0 bases and J dropped 1 base, with 13 bases sitting between them. Germline V gene data show CDR1 as LGHNA and CDR2 as YNFKEQ. CDR3 size: 16 residues. As DNA, the CDR3 is TGTGCCAGCAGCCAAGATCTGGTAGGGGGGTCCTACGAGCAGTACTTC. It yields the protein CASSQDLVGGSYEQYF.

The chain combines TRBV7-9 with TRBJ2-1; TRBD1 agrees at 7 bases. Unmatched junction bases numbered 7, after V lost 0 bases and J lost 8 bases. CDR1 SEHNR and CDR2 FQNEAQ come from the germline V gene (reference sequence). The CDR3 contains 15 residues. The CDR3 reads CASSLAWDSRHEQFF. In nucleotides, the CDR3 is TGTGCCAGCAGCTTAGCCTGGGACAGTCGACATGAGCAGTTCTTC.

The rearrangement joins TRBV4-3 to TRBJ2-5; D is unresolved. Germline V gives CDR1 LGHNA, CDR2 YSLEER. The CDR3 is 15 residues long. The germline V and J ends were trimmed by 0 bases and 4 bases, with 12 bases remaining between them. The CDR3 region is CASSQEVGPSETQYF. CDR3 sequence (DNA): TGCGCCAGCAGCCAAGAAGTCGGCCCTTCAGAGACCCAGTACTTC.

As for this clonotype: The germline gene is not matched at one end of the junction; a read error may be the cause. CDR3 nucleotide sequence: TGCGGCGTTGGCCTTGACAGGGGCGTCTACGAGCAGTACTTC. Translation: CGVGLDRGVYEQYF. The chain is built from TRBV29-1 and TRBJ2-7, with 8 bases matching TRBD1. In germline, CDR1 is SQVTM, CDR2 ANQGSEA. The CDR3 extends over 14 amino acids.